This TCR beta chain originates from a study of blood T cells in healthy people across ages. About this clonotype itself: Its target is unknown.

Findings and limits, study-wide: Naive T cell percentage showed a strong correlation with the diversity of TCR beta. Both naive CD4+ cell counts and diversity were greater in long-lived donors than in aged donors.

For the second PCR, which ran for about 7 to 12 cycles, a sample-barcoded 5' primer and a J-beta primer mix were used. TCRdb analysed the 5' RACE reads with MiXCR anew, one entry per CDR3 protein. Found here are about 970,000 distinct CDR3 sequences, roughly 51% of them singletons; the top ten hold about 21%. V trimming: 4 bases; J trimming: 4 bases; junction bases outside the gene matches: 6. CDR1 DFQATT and CDR2 SNEGSKA come from the germline V gene (reference sequence). This CDR3 spans 14 amino acids. Roughly 10 milliliters of peripheral blood were drawn from each donor into EDTA-treated tubes. The origin of this receptor is an older woman in good health. The chain links TRBV20-1 to TRBJ2-1; 8 nucleotides agree with TRBD2. Input material: blood. The CDR3 nucleotides read TGCAGTGCTATCAGCGGACTAGCTTACAATGAGCAGTTCTTC. It is translated as CSAISGLAYNEQFF.